This T cell receptor (beta chain) derives from a study of blood T cell repertoires in COVID-19. As for the study in general: Acute-phase and convalescent COVID-19 samples originated in the United States, Italy and Spain. In each case, the material was cDNA or gDNA derived from T cells, B-cell-depleted T cells, or PBMCs.

Per the original data handling: By means of reference gene primer amplification, nucleated cell counts were estimated. Only in-frame clones appear in the TCRdb table, and some are missing; sequencing was by immunoSEQ multiplex PCR. The DNA was the basis for D and trimming; V, J and clone size are from that table. Among some 48,000 clones, approximately 86% were seen once, and the ten largest hold about 2.9%. CDR1 and CDR2 from the germline V gene are LNHDA and SQIVND (reference sequence). Trimming left V 3 bases short and J 5 bases short, with 8 bases between. The CDR3 contains 14 residues. The receptor was derived from a man in his forties or fifties with active COVID-19. The chain has TRBV19 and TRBJ1-6; D call uncertain. Material: peripheral blood. Written as DNA, the CDR3 is TGTGCCAGTAGTATTCTGGGCCATAATTCACCCCTCCACTTT. It codes for CASSILGHNSPLHF.